This T cell receptor beta chain comes out of a study of blood T cell repertoires in COVID-19. About the study: Italy, Spain and the United States were the sources of the convalescent and acute COVID-19 samples. T cells, B-cell-depleted T cells, or PBMCs supplied cDNA or gDNA.

Original processing methods: Amplification of reference gene primers provided the estimated nucleated cell counts. Using immunoSEQ multiplex PCR, the repertoire was profiled, and TCRdb retains in-frame clones only, with some absent. The V and J calls and the clone size are those of that table, but D and trimming were determined from the DNA. The sample contains some 180,000 clones, more than 80% of which appear only once. This clone has only one observation. V lost 2 bases and J lost 6; bases outside the gene matches: 5. Germline CDR1 LGHDT, CDR2 YNNKEL (reference sequence). There are 15 residues in the CDR3.

This TCR came from a woman aged 60 to 75 with acute or convalescent COVID-19. The chain joins TRBV3-1 (or the pseudogene TRBV3-2) to TRBJ2-3; 10 nucleotides line up with TRBD2. The sequenced sample consisted of peripheral blood. This CDR3 reads CASSQSGRASDTQYF. CDR3 in DNA: TGTGCCAGCAGCCAAAGCGGGAGGGCCAGCGATACGCAGTATTTT.